The clone carrying this T cell receptor beta chain was observed a few times. The sample originates from a study of T cell repertoires in aging, cancer and after chemotherapy. A mixed TRB-A/B primer pool amplified rearranged TRB by multiplex touch-down PCR. MiXCR, applied by TCRdb to the multiplex PCR reads, yields one record per CDR3 protein. The data show 1,700 or so distinct CDR3 sequences, with 23% seen just once and roughly 25% held by the top ten. Amplification of TCR beta used genomic DNA extracted from peripheral blood. The CDR3 extends over 15 amino acids. Trimming cost V 5 bases and J 5 bases, with 16 bases left between them. Germline V gives CDR1 MNHEY, CDR2 SVGAGI.

The TCR sequence derives from a human donor with a blood cancer. The specimen was blood. This chain joins TRBV6-5 and TRBJ1-5, with D perhaps matching TRBD1 (5 bases). The chain's CDR3 is CASSDSGRGYQPQHF. The CDR3 coding sequence is TGTGCCAGCAGTGATTCGGGAAGGGGTTATCAGCCCCAGCATTTT.